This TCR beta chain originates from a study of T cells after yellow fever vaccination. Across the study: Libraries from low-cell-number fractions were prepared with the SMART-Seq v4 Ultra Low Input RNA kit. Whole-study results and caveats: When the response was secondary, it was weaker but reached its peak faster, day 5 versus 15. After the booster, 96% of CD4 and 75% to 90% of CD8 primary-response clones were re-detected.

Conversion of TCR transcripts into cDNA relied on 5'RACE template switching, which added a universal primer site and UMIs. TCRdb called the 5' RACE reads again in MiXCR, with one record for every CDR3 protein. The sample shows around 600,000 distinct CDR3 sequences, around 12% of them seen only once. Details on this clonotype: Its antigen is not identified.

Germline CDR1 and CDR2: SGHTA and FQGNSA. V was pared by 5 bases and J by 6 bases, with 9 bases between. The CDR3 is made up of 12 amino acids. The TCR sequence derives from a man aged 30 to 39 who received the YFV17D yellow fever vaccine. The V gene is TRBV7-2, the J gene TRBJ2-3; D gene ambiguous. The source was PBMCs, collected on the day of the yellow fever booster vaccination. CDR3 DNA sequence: TGTGCCAGCAGCCCCGAGTTGGATACGCAGTATTTT. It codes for CASSPELDTQYF.